The 32 T cell receptor beta chains reported below all come from one sample, sequenced in a study of beta chain features in type 1 diabetes. Expressed TCRB transcripts were sequenced because the entire RNA isolate underwent reverse transcription. Only in-frame clones appear in the TCRdb table, and some are missing; sequencing was by immunoSEQ multiplex PCR. The sample records about 180,000 clones, about 13% being singletons. The sequenced sample consisted of central memory CD4+ T cells from blood. The receptors were sampled from a woman in her late teens or twenties in good health.

The chain combines TRBV6-6 with TRBJ1-2, with 9 bases aligning to TRBD1. Germline V gives CDR1 MNHNY, CDR2 SVGAGI (reference sequence). This CDR3 spans 16 amino acids. V lost 6 bases and J lost 8; bases outside the gene matches: 16. In nucleotides, the CDR3 is TGTGCCAGCAGCCGGGAACTACGAGGGACAGGGTACGGCTACACCTTC. Its translation is CASSRELRGTGYGYTF.

This chain uses TRBV5-1 with TRBJ2-7; 8 positions agree with TRBD1. The CDR3 extends over 14 amino acids. The germline gives CDR1 SGHRS, CDR2 YFSETQ. V was pared by 0 bases and J by 3 bases, with 2 bases of the junction left unmatched. The CDR3 region is CASSLGQGNYEQYF. CDR3 sequence (DNA): TGCGCCAGCAGCTTGGGACAGGGGAACTACGAGCAGTACTTC.

The V call is TRBV9, the J call TRBJ2-1; 9 nucleotides line up with TRBD2. Germline V gene data show CDR1 as SGDLS and CDR2 as YYNGEE. This CDR3 contains 15 residues. V lost 4 bases and J lost 9; bases outside the gene matches: 11. The CDR3 reads CASSPGLALSGEQFF. The CDR3 coding sequence is TGTGCCAGCAGCCCAGGACTAGCGTTAAGTGGTGAGCAGTTCTTC. The full variable domain, in which reference TRBV9 and TRBJ2-1 provide the parts outside the CDR3, is DSGVTQTPKHLITATGQRVTLRCSPRSGDLSVYWYQQSLDQGLQFLIQYYNGEERAKGNILERFSAQQFPDLHSELNLSSLELGDSALYFCASSPGLALSGEQFFGPGTRLTVL.

This clone has just a few counts. V is TRBV4-2 and J is TRBJ1-5; D may be TRBD1 (5 bases). V lost 5 bases and J 4 bases, leaving 12 bases between the germline ends. The CDR3 runs 14 residues. Germline-derived CDR1 and CDR2 are LGHNA and YNFKEQ. The CDR3 reads CASSSGRGNQPQHF. The CDR3 DNA is TGTGCCAGCAGCTCCGGACGGGGGAATCAGCCCCAGCATTTT.

The V call is TRBV11-2, the J call TRBJ2-3; TRBD2 is a possible D gene (6 bases). The CDR3 extends over 16 amino acids. Germline V gene data show CDR1 as SGHAT and CDR2 as FQNNGV. V was trimmed by 4 bases and J by 3 bases, leaving 17 bases between them. The CDR3 region is CASSYVGGVVTDTQYF. The CDR3 DNA follows: TGTGCCAGCAGCTATGTGGGGGGAGTAGTAACAGATACGCAGTATTTT.

J is TRBJ2-3 and V is TRBV28, with no clear D. V was shortened by 6 bases and J by 3 bases, with 22 bases between the two germline ends. CDR3 length equals 17 residues. Germline loops: CDR1 MDHEN, CDR2 SYDVKM. The CDR3 coding sequence is TGTGCCAGCAGCCATTACCGGGTCTCCACCCGAACAGATACGCAGTATTTT. Translated: CASSHYRVSTRTDTQYF.

This clone was observed a few times. V gene TRBV4-1 combines with J gene TRBJ2-7, with TRBD2 matching over 15 bases. Germline CDR1 reads MGHRA; CDR2 reads YSYEKL. The CDR3 runs to 19 residues. The CDR3 reads CAPGTSGRPHYFSSYEQYF. The CDR3 nucleotides are TGCGCTCCCGGGACTAGCGGGAGGCCCCACTACTTCAGCTCCTACGAGCAGTACTTC.

V and J are TRBV15 and TRBJ2-1, with a possible D match to TRBD2 (5 bases). The V end was cut by 0 bases, the J end by 12 bases, with 18 bases between. CDR3 length: 15 amino acids. Germline V lookup: CDR1 LNHNV, CDR2 YYDKDF (reference sequence). CDR3 DNA sequence: TGTGCCACCAGCAGAGAGGTCGGTCAGGAGGCCCGGCAGTTCTTC. Translating gives CATSREVGQEARQFF.

V and J are TRBV5-1 and TRBJ2-3; 7 bases line up with TRBD1. Germline V gene data show CDR1 as SGHRS and CDR2 as YFSETQ. Trimming at V came to 4 bases and at J to 10 bases, leaving 12 bases not matched to a gene. The CDR3 consists of 14 residues. The CDR3 DNA sequence: TGCGCCAGCAGCACCGACAGGGTGGAGGTGGCGCAGTATTTT. It encodes CASSTDRVEVAQYF.

This clone occurred a few times. J is TRBJ2-3 and V is TRBV14; 10 bases fit TRBD2. V trimming: 5 bases; J trimming: 3 bases; junction bases outside the gene matches: 5. Germline CDR1 reads SGHDN; CDR2 reads FVKESK. This CDR3 is 15 amino acids long. The CDR3 DNA is TGTGCCAGCAGCAAACTAGCGGGAACGACAGATACGCAGTATTTT. It specifies CASSKLAGTTDTQYF.

The sample holds a few counts of this clone. The chain joins TRBV10-3 to TRBJ2-7; no definite D call. The CDR3 spans 11 residues. Looked up from germline, CDR1 is ENHRY and CDR2 is SYGVKD. Trimming removed 10 bases at V and 3 bases at J, with 10 bases between. Here the CDR3 DNA reads TGTGCCAGCACCCGAGGCTACGAGCAGTACTTC. As protein: CASTRGYEQYF.

This clone was counted only a few times. This chain joins TRBV7-9 and TRBJ2-5; 7 positions agree with TRBD2. This CDR3 is 14 amino acids long. V dropped 5 bases and J dropped 2; count of bases not matched to a gene: 5. Per the germline V gene, CDR1 is SEHNR and CDR2 is FQNEAQ (reference sequence). The CDR3 protein is CASSGKAGQETQYF. CDR3 DNA: TGTGCCAGCAGCGGTAAAGCGGGGCAAGAGACCCAGTACTTC.

The chain is built from TRBV27 and TRBJ1-5; 7 bases fit TRBD1. Germline V gene data show CDR1 as MNHEY and CDR2 as SMNVEV (reference sequence). The CDR3 runs to 15 residues. After removal of 4 bases from V and 0 bases from J, the junction contained 3 bases not matched to a gene. CDR3 protein: CASSSQGSSNQPQHF. DNA of the CDR3: TGTGCCAGCAGTTCACAGGGGTCTAGCAATCAGCCCCAGCATTTT.

This sequence joins TRBV9 and TRBJ1-5; a possible D gene is TRBD1 (5 bases). CDR3 length: 13 residues. Deletions cut 3 bases from V and 2 bases from J, with 6 bases between. Per germline, CDR1 SGDLS and CDR2 YYNGEE. In nucleotides, the CDR3 is TGTGCCAGCAGCGCGACAGGCAATCAGCCCCAGCATTTT. It is translated as CASSATGNQPQHF.

The chain recombines TRBV7-2 with TRBJ2-1, with a weak D call TRBD2 (5 bases). V was trimmed by 2 bases and J by 5 bases, leaving 10 bases between them. The CDR3 runs 14 residues. The germline V gene has CDR1 SGHTA and CDR2 FQGNSA. CDR3 sequence (DNA): TGTGCCAGCAGCTTAAGGTGGGGAGACAATGAGCAGTTCTTC. Encoded protein: CASSLRWGDNEQFF.

V usage is TRBV5-1 and J usage is TRBJ2-3; D possibly corresponds to TRBD2 (5 bases). Trimming removed 4 bases from V and 1 base from J, with 13 bases in between. Germline-derived CDR1 and CDR2 are SGHRS and YFSETQ. There are 15 residues in the CDR3. CDR3 nucleotide sequence: TGCGCCAGCAGCCCTCTGCCAGCGGGCACAGATACGCAGTATTTT. Translated, it gives CASSPLPAGTDTQYF. Full variable domain (rest looked up from reference TRBV5-1 and TRBJ2-3): KAGVTQTPRYLIKTRGQQVTLSCSPISGHRSVSWYQQTPGQGLQFLFEYFSETQRNKGNFPGRFSGRQFSNSRSEMNVSTLELGDSALYLCASSPLPAGTDTQYFGPGTRLTVL.

This sequence joins TRBV27 and TRBJ1-1, with 10 bases identical to TRBD1. Unmatched junction bases numbered 2, after V lost 6 bases and J lost 1 base. In germline, CDR1 is MNHEY, CDR2 SMNVEV (reference sequence). CDR3 size: 14 residues. CDR3 region: CASRRQGANTEAFF. CDR3 DNA sequence: TGTGCCAGCAGGCGACAGGGGGCGAACACTGAAGCTTTCTTT.

This clone was picked up a small number of times. The V and J genes are TRBV7-3 and TRBJ2-3; the D gene is possibly TRBD1 (6 bases). Germline CDR1 is SGHTA and CDR2 is FQGTGA. Trimming took 4 bases from V and 6 from J, leaving 17 bases between them. The CDR3 loop spans 15 amino acids. The CDR3 loop reads CASSSGQRGGDTQYF. CDR3 nucleotides: TGTGCCAGCAGCTCAGGACAGAGAGGGGGTGATACGCAGTATTTT.

V gene TRBV30 combines with J gene TRBJ2-3; TRBD2 matches 10 bases. CDR3 length: 16 amino acids. The J segment lost 3 bases and the V segment lost 5 bases, leaving 11 bases of the junction unmatched. In germline, CDR1 is GTSNPN, CDR2 SVGIG (reference sequence). CDR3 bases: TGTGCCTGGGGGGTTTTAGCGGGAGGAGCGACAGATACGCAGTATTTT. This sequence encodes CAWGVLAGGATDTQYF.

The chain recombines TRBV11-2 with TRBJ2-1, with 14 nucleotides matching TRBD2. The CDR3 is made up of 15 amino acids. The junction had 2 bases not matched to a gene; V was cut back by 5 bases and J by 5 bases. CDR1 is SGHAT, CDR2 FQNNGV, per germline. The DNA of the CDR3 is TGTGCCAGCAGCGGGACTAGCGGGAGAAACAATGAGCAGTTCTTC. Its protein product is CASSGTSGRNNEQFF.

Only a few counts were recorded for this clone. The genes are TRBV9 and TRBJ2-1; D uncertain. With 0 bases removed from V and 5 bases from J, the gap between germline ends came to 9 bases. CDR3 size: 14 residues. Germline V lookup: CDR1 SGDLS, CDR2 YYNGEE. DNA of the CDR3: TGTGCCAGCAGCGTAGGTCAACAGAACAATGAGCAGTTCTTC. This sequence encodes CASSVGQQNNEQFF.

This clone was observed a few times. This chain uses TRBV5-1 with TRBJ2-2, with TRBD2 matching over 8 bases. CDR3 length: 14 residues. Trimming at V came to 3 bases and at J to 3 bases, leaving 1 base not matched to a gene. Per germline, CDR1 SGHRS and CDR2 YFSETQ. CDR3 bases: TGCGCCAGCAGCTCTAGCGGGTACACCGGGGAGCTGTTTTTT. Translating it yields CASSSSGYTGELFF.

J is TRBJ2-1 and V is TRBV4-2, with 7 bases aligning to TRBD2. The ends lost 4 bases at V and 7 bases at J; junction bases unmatched: 4. Germline loops: CDR1 LGHNA, CDR2 YNFKEQ. There are 13 residues in the CDR3. The chain's CDR3 is CASSPQGGNEQFF. CDR3 coding DNA: TGTGCCAGCAGCCCGCAGGGAGGGAATGAGCAGTTCTTC.

This rearrangement joins TRBV7-2 to TRBJ1-5; D not resolved. Germline-derived CDR1 and CDR2 are SGHTA and FQGNSA. The CDR3 spans 13 residues. V dropped 5 bases and J dropped 4 bases, with 9 bases sitting between them. CDR3 nucleotides: TGTGCCAGCAGCATAAGACAAAATCAGCCCCAGCATTTT. This translates into CASSIRQNQPQHF.

The chain is built from TRBV7-9 and TRBJ2-5; D possibly corresponds to TRBD2 (5 bases). Germline V lookup: CDR1 SEHNR, CDR2 FQNEAQ (reference sequence). This CDR3 region has 16 residues. Trimming removed 7 bases at V and 1 base at J, with 19 bases between. The CDR3 loop reads CASTTEGSSTQETQYF. The DNA of the CDR3 is TGTGCCAGCACCACAGAGGGTAGCTCAACCCAAGAGACCCAGTACTTC. The full variable domain, in which reference TRBV7-9 and TRBJ2-5 provide the parts outside the CDR3, is DTGVSQNPRHKITKRGQNVTFRCDPISEHNRLYWYRQTLGQGPEFLTYFQNEAQLEKSRLLSDRFSAERPKGSFSTLEIQRTEQGDSAMYLCASTTEGSSTQETQYFGPGTRLLVL.

V is TRBV6-5 and J is TRBJ1-3; D is uncertain. Trimming pared 6 bases from V and 0 bases from J, leaving 9 bases between. The CDR3 contains 14 residues. Per the germline V gene, CDR1 is MNHEY and CDR2 is SVGAGI. CDR3 sequence (DNA): TGTGCCAGCAGCTCGGACTTCTCTGGAAACACCATATATTTT. This codes for CASSSDFSGNTIYF.

A remark on this clone: Other nucleotide sequences from this sample produce the same CDR3. The chain couples TRBV5-1 to TRBJ1-2, with 7 nucleotides matching TRBD1. The germline V gene encodes CDR1 SGHRS and CDR2 YFSETQ. The CDR3 spans 15 residues. Germline trimming cut 0 bases from V and 4 bases from J; bases unmatched to any gene: 6. The DNA of the CDR3 is TGCGCCAGCAGCTTGGGGAACGACAGGGTCTATGGCTACACCTTC. This encodes CASSLGNDRVYGYTF.

Only a few counts were recorded for this clone. This rearrangement joins TRBV7-2 to TRBJ2-5; a weak D match, TRBD1 (5 bases). V was cut by 3 bases and J by 5 bases, with 10 bases left in between. Germline V gene sequence: CDR1 SGHTA, CDR2 FQGNSA. CDR3 size: 13 residues. This chain's CDR3 is CASSFQGAETQYF. DNA for the CDR3: TGTGCCAGCAGCTTTCAGGGTGCGGAGACCCAGTACTTC.

The V gene is TRBV19, the J gene TRBJ1-2; 8 bases fit TRBD1. Per the germline V gene, CDR1 is LNHDA and CDR2 is SQIVND (reference sequence). The CDR3 consists of 15 residues. V lost 5 bases, J lost 5 bases, and 10 bases stayed unmatched. Here the CDR3 DNA reads TGTGCCAGTAGTCTCCCCGGGACAGGACCTTATGGCTACACCTTC. Translating it yields CASSLPGTGPYGYTF.

This rearrangement joins TRBV5-1 to TRBJ2-5, with 8 bases fitting TRBD1. Germline V gene lookup returns CDR1 SGHRS and CDR2 YFSETQ. This CDR3 region has 15 residues. V shed 1 base and J 4 bases; nucleotides not matched to a gene: 6. The CDR3 DNA follows: TGCGCCAGCAGCTTGATGGCAGGGGGCGGAGAGACCCAGTACTTC. This translates into CASSLMAGGGETQYF. The full variable domain, its missing parts supplied by reference TRBV5-1 and TRBJ2-5, is KAGVTQTPRYLIKTRGQQVTLSCSPISGHRSVSWYQQTPGQGLQFLFEYFSETQRNKGNFPGRFSGRQFSNSRSEMNVSTLELGDSALYLCASSLMAGGGETQYFGPGTRLLVL.

This chain connects TRBV28 to TRBJ1-2, with D possibly TRBD1 on 6 matching bases. The CDR3 loop spans 12 amino acids. CDR1 MDHEN and CDR2 SYDVKM come from the germline V gene. V lost 7 bases and J 8 bases, leaving 14 bases between the germline ends. The CDR3 protein is CASTTQGRGYTF. CDR3 nucleotide sequence: TGTGCCAGCACCACACAGGGAAGGGGCTACACCTTC.

The chain recombines TRBV6-1 with TRBJ2-3, with 14 bases aligning to TRBD2. J gave up 6 bases and V 8 bases, and 7 bases lay outside the gene matches. The CDR3 has 15 amino acids. From germline, CDR1 is MNHNS and CDR2 SASEGT. For the CDR3, the DNA is TGTGCCAGCTCTAGACTAGCGGGAGGGCTGGATACGCAGTATTTT. Protein: CASSRLAGGLDTQYF.